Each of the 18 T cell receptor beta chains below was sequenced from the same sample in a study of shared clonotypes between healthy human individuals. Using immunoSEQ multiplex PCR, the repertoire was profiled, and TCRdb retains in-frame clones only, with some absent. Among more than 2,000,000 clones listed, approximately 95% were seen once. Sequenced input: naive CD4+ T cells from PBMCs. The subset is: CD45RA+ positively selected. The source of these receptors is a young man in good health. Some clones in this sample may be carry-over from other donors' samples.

The CDR3 spells CASSQATGANYGYTF. DNA of the CDR3: TGTGCCAGCAGCCAAGCGACAGGGGCTAACTATGGCTACACCTTC. The chain links TRBV4-2 to TRBJ1-2; 8 bases align to TRBD1. The CDR3 is made up of 15 amino acids. Trimming took 1 base from V and 0 from J; bases not matched to a gene: 1. The germline V gene has CDR1 LGHNA and CDR2 YNFKEQ.

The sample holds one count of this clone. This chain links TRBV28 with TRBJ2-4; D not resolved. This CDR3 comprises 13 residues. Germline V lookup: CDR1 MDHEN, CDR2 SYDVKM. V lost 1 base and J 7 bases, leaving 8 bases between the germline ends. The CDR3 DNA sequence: TGTGCCAGCAGTTTATCCCAAGTGAACATTCAGTACTTC. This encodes CASSLSQVNIQYF. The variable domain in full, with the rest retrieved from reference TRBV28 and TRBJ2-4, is DVKVTQSSRYLVKRTGEKVFLECVQDMDHENMFWYRQDPGLGLRLIYFSYDVKMKEKGDIPEGYSVSREKKERFSLILESASTNQTSMYLCASSLSQVNIQYFGAGTRLSVL.

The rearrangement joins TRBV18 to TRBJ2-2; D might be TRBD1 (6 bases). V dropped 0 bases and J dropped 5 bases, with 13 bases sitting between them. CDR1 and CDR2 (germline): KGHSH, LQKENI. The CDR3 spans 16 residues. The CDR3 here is CASSPPTGTTTGELFF. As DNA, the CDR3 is TGTGCCAGCTCACCACCGACCGGGACAACGACCGGGGAGCTGTTTTTT.

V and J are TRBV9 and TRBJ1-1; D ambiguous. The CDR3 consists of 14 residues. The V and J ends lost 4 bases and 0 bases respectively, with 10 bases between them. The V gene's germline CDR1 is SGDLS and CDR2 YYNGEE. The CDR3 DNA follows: TGTGCCAGCAGCCCCCACCTTATGAACACTGAAGCTTTCTTT. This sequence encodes CASSPHLMNTEAFF.

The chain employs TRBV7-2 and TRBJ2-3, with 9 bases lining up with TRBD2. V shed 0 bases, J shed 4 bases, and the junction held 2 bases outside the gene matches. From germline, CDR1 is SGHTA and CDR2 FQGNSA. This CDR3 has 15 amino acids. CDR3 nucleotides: TGTGCCAGCAGCTTAGCAGGCGGGAGGGCAGATACGCAGTATTTT. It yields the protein CASSLAGGRADTQYF.

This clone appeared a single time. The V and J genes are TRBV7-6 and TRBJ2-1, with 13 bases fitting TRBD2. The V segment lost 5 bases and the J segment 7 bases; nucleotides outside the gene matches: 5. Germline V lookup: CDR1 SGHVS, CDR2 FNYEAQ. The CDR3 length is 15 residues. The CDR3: CASSLLAGGLNEQFF. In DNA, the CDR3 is TGTGCCAGCAGCCTACTAGCGGGAGGGCTGAATGAGCAGTTCTTC.

CDR3 sequence (DNA): TGTGCCAGCAGTTTCCGGATAGCGGGCTTCTCCTACAATGAGCAGTTCTTC. Its translation is CASSFRIAGFSYNEQFF. The chain combines TRBV27 with TRBJ2-1; 7 positions agree with TRBD2. V was pared by 3 bases and J by 0 bases, with 8 bases of the junction left unmatched. CDR3 size: 17 residues. Germline V CDR1 and CDR2: MNHEY, SMNVEV (reference sequence).

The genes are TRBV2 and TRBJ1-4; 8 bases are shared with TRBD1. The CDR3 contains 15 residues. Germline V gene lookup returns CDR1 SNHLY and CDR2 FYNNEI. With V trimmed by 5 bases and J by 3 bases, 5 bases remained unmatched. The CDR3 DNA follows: TGTGCCAGCAGTTTGCAGGGGGCGGCTAATGAAAAACTGTTTTTT. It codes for CASSLQGAANEKLFF.

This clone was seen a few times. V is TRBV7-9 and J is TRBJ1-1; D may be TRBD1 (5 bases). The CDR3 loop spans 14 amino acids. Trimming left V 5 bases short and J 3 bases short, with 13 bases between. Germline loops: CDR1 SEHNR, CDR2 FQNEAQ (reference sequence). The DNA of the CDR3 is TGTGCCAGCAGCCGCTATGGGGGTGACACTGAAGCTTTCTTT. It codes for CASSRYGGDTEAFF.

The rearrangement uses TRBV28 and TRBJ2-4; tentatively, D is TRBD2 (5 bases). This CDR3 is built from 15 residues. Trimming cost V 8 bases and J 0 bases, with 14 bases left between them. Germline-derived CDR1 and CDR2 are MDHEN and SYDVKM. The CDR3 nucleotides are TGTGCCAGCCAGTCGGCCGGACTAGCCAAAAACATTCAGTACTTC. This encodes CASQSAGLAKNIQYF.

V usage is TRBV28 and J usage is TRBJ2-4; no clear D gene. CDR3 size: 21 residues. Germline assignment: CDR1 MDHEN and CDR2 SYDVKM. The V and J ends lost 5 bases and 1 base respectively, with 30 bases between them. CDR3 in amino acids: CASSPPDWVRSLVLAKNIQYF. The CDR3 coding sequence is TGTGCCAGCAGTCCCCCAGATTGGGTCCGGAGCTTAGTCTTGGCCAAAAACATTCAGTACTTC.

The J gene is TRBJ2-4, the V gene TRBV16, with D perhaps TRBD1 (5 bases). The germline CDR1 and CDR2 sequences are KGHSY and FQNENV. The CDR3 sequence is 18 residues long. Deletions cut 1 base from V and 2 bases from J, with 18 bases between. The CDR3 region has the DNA TGTGCCAGCAGCCAATTCCCACCTGGCAGGGCAACCAAAAACATTCAGTACTTC. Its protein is CASSQFPPGRATKNIQYF.

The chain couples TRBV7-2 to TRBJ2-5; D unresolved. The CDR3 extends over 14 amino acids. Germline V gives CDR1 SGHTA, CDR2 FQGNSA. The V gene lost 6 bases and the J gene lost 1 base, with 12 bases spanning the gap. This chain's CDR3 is CASRATGSQETQYF. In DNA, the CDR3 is TGTGCCAGCAGAGCAACGGGCTCCCAAGAGACCCAGTACTTC.

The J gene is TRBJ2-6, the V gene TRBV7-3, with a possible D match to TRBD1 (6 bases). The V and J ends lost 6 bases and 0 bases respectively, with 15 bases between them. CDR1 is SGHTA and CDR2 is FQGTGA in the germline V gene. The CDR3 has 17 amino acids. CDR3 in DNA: TGTGCCAGCAGGGTCGCAGGGACAAACTCTGGGGCCAACGTCCTGACTTTC. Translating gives CASRVAGTNSGANVLTF.

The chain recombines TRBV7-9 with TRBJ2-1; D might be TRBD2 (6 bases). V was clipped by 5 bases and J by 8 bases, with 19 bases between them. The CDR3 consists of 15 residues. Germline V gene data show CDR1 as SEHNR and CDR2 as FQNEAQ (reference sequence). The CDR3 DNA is TGTGCCAGCAGCCACAACTTCGGGAGCAGCGATGAGCAGTTCTTC. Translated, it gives CASSHNFGSSDEQFF.

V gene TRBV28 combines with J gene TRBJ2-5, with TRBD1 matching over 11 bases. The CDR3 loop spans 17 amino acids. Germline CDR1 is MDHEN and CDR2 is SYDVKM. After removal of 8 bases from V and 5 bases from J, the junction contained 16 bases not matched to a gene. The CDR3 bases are TGTGCCAGCTCCGACCGGGACAGGGGGTGGAAAAGCGAGACCCAGTACTTC. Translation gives CASSDRDRGWKSETQYF.

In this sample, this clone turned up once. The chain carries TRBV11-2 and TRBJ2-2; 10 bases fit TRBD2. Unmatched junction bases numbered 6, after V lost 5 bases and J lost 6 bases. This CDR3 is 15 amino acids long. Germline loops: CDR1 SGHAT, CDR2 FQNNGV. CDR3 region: CASSNPSGSAGELFF. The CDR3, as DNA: TGTGCCAGCAGCAACCCTAGCGGGAGTGCCGGGGAGCTGTTTTTT.

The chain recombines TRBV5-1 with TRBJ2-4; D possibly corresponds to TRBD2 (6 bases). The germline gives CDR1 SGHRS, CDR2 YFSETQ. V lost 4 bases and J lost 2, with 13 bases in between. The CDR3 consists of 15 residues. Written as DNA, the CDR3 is TGCGCCAGCAGCCCAGGTGGGGGGACCAAAAACATTCAGTACTTC. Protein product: CASSPGGGTKNIQYF.